These 12 T cell receptor beta chains were sequenced from one sample in a study of early T cells in non-severe SARS-CoV-2 infection. MiXCR was run by TCRdb on the 5' RACE reads, yielding one entry per CDR3 protein. The sample shows tens of thousands of distinct CDR3 sequences, roughly 13% of them seen only once. Input material: whole blood. The receptors here all came from an adult who was a healthcare worker with PCR-confirmed SARS-CoV-2 infection or an uninfected control (not recorded which).

Concerning this clonotype itself: This may arise from a read error, as a much more abundant clone is one base away. This chain joins TRBV9 and TRBJ1-2; D might be TRBD1 (5 bases). Trimming removed 0 bases from V and 2 bases from J, with 8 bases in between. This CDR3 region has 14 residues. The V gene's germline CDR1 is SGDLS and CDR2 YYNGEE. This CDR3 reads CASSVGQTNYGYTF. The CDR3 nucleotides read TGTGCCAGCAGCGTAGGACAGACCAACTATGGCTACACCTTC.

This clonotype was detected ten times or more. V and J are TRBV29-1 and TRBJ1-1; D not certain. Germline CDR1 reads SQVTM; CDR2 reads ANQGSEA. Trimming took off 1 base at V and 4 bases at J, with 13 bases between the two ends. This CDR3 region has 14 residues. The CDR3 nucleotides read TGCAGCGTTGAAGGGGGTATCCCATCCACTGAAGCTTTCTTT. Protein product: CSVEGGIPSTEAFF.

This clonotype showed up just a few times. J is TRBJ1-1 and V is TRBV7-6; a possible D gene is TRBD1 (5 bases). The germline V gene encodes CDR1 SGHVS and CDR2 FNYEAQ. The CDR3 extends over 14 amino acids. V was trimmed by 1 base and J by 4 bases, leaving 10 bases between them. The CDR3: CASSLGGSVTEAFF. The CDR3 DNA follows: TGTGCCAGCAGCTTAGGGGGCAGTGTCACTGAAGCTTTCTTT.

The sample holds many counts of this clonotype. V is TRBV7-2 and J is TRBJ2-1, with 9 bases that match TRBD2. CDR1 is SGHTA, CDR2 FQGNSA, per germline. J was trimmed by 8 bases and V by 5 bases; bases with no gene match: 10. The CDR3 length is 15 residues. CDR3 residues: CASSLLGGRADEQFF. CDR3 in DNA: TGTGCCAGCAGCCTCCTGGGCGGGAGGGCCGATGAGCAGTTCTTC.

The chain joins TRBV18 to TRBJ2-5; D ambiguous. V was cut by 2 bases and J by 3 bases, with 7 bases left in between. The CDR3 has 13 residues. Germline CDR1 reads KGHSH; CDR2 reads LQKENI. The CDR3 nucleotides are TGTGCCAGCTCACCAGGCCGGAAAGAGACCCAGTACTTC. It codes for CASSPGRKETQYF.

The sample holds many counts of this clonotype. CDR3 region: CASSLYANTEAFF. CDR3 nucleotide sequence: TGTGCCAGCAGCTTGTACGCTAACACTGAAGCTTTCTTT. The rearrangement joins TRBV5-5 to TRBJ1-1; no clear D. The CDR3 totals 13 residues. Germline CDR1 reads SGHKS; CDR2 reads YYEKEE (reference sequence). Trimming cost V 1 base and J 2 bases, with 6 bases left between them.

On this clonotype itself: At one of its ends the junction is not consistent with the germline gene, which may arise from a read error. The chain recombines TRBV7-7 with TRBJ2-1; weak D call: TRBD2 (5 bases). Germline assignment: CDR1 SSHAT and CDR2 FNYEAQ (reference sequence). This CDR3 contains 14 residues. This CDR3 reads CASSLAGSENEQFF. The CDR3 region has the DNA TGTGCTAGCAGCTTAGCTGGTAGCGAGAATGAGCAGTTCTTC.

The genes are TRBV28 and TRBJ1-2; D remains unclear. This CDR3 contains 12 residues. Germline CDR1 reads MDHEN; CDR2 reads SYDVKM. V was trimmed by 6 bases and J by 4 bases, leaving 9 bases between them. The CDR3 DNA is TGTGCCAGCAGCCAAATGATCTATGGCTACACCTTC. Translating gives CASSQMIYGYTF.

The chain employs TRBV20-1 and TRBJ2-1, with 7 bases matching TRBD2. The ends lost 3 bases at V and 4 bases at J; junction bases unmatched: 6. CDR1 and CDR2 from the germline V gene are DFQATT and SNEGSKA (reference sequence). The CDR3 has 14 amino acids. The CDR3, as DNA: TGCAGTGCTAGCCGGGACTACCCATACAATGAGCAGTTCTTC. Protein sequence: CSASRDYPYNEQFF.

This clonotype has more than one count but fewer than ten. Just one base apart from a much larger clone, this may be a read error. V usage is TRBV7-2 and J usage is TRBJ2-3; TRBD1 aligns across 9 bases. Germline values: CDR1 SGHTA, CDR2 FQGNSA. This CDR3 comprises 16 residues. The CDR3 loop is CVSSIDRGLIADTQYF. CDR3 sequence (DNA): TGTGTCAGCAGCATAGACAGGGGGTTAATCGCAGATACGCAGTATTTT.

This clonotype was observed many times. The chain is built from TRBV2 and TRBJ1-5; the D gene is possibly TRBD1 (5 bases). CDR1 SNHLY and CDR2 FYNNEI come from the germline V gene. The V end lost 0 bases, the J end lost 7 bases, and 13 bases lay between the germline ends. This CDR3 has 15 amino acids. CDR3 protein: CASSEAQGPGQPQHF. CDR3 nucleotide sequence: TGTGCCAGCAGTGAAGCGCAGGGACCTGGGCAGCCCCAGCATTTT.

V usage is TRBV7-7 and J usage is TRBJ2-1; 11 nucleotides match TRBD2. After removal of 5 bases from V and 6 bases from J, the junction contained 3 bases not matched to a gene. CDR1 is SSHAT, CDR2 FNYEAQ, per germline (reference sequence). The CDR3 has 14 residues. CDR3 amino acids: CASSPGTSGNEQFF. The CDR3 bases are TGTGCCAGCAGCCCCGGGACTAGCGGCAATGAGCAGTTCTTC.